This TCR beta chain was recorded in a study of OX40 agonist ivuxolimab in advanced cancers. Clones were sequenced by immunoSEQ multiplex PCR, and TCRdb holds only the in-frame ones, with some missing. The table has fewer than 100,000 clones, about 86% seen once. The V gene's germline CDR1 is SGHTA and CDR2 FQGTGA. The J segment lost 5 bases and the V segment lost 3 bases, leaving 8 bases of the junction unmatched. The CDR3 totals 15 residues. This clone was recorded once. The TCR was taken from an adult with an advanced solid tumor such as melanoma, head and neck, liver or kidney cancer. J is TRBJ2-5 and V is TRBV7-3; TRBD2 aligns across 8 bases. The sample here was CD4+ or CD8+ T cells sorted from blood, taken in a trial of the OX40 agonist ivuxolimab. Here the CDR3 reads CASSFNSGVGETQYF. Written as DNA, the CDR3 is TGTGCCAGCAGCTTCAATAGCGGGGTGGGGGAGACCCAGTACTTC.